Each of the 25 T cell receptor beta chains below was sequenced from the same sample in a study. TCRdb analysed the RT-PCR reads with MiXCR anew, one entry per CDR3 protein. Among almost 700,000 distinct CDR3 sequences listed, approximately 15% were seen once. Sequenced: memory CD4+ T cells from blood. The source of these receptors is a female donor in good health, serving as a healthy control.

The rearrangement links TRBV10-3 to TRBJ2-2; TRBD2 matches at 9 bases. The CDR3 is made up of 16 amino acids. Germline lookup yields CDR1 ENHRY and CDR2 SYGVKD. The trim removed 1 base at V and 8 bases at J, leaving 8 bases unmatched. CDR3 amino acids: CAISEWVSGSSGELFF. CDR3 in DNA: TGTGCCATCAGTGAGTGGGTTAGCGGGAGCTCGGGGGAGCTGTTTTTT.

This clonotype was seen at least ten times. In DNA, the CDR3 is TGCAGCGTGGCTCCGGGACCCATCGGCTACGAGCAGTACTTC. Its protein is CSVAPGPIGYEQYF. V is TRBV29-1 and J is TRBJ2-7, with D possibly being TRBD1 or TRBD2 (5 bases each). Germline-derived CDR1 and CDR2 are SQVTM and ANQGSEA. With 6 bases removed from V and 3 bases from J, the gap between germline ends came to 18 bases. The CDR3 is made up of 14 amino acids.

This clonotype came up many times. The CDR3 nucleotides are TGCAGCGTTGGTGGGGGCGGAGATTCACCCCTCCACTTT. Amino acids: CSVGGGGDSPLHF. V is TRBV29-1 and J is TRBJ1-6; D possibly corresponds to TRBD1 (6 bases). V was clipped by 4 bases and J by 8 bases, with 12 bases between them. The CDR3 covers 13 residues. Per the germline V gene, CDR1 is SQVTM and CDR2 is ANQGSEA.

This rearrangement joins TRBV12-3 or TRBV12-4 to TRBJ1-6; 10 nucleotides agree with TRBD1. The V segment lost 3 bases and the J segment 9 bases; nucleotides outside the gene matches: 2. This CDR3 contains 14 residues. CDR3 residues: CASSFGTGVSPLHF. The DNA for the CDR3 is TGTGCCAGCAGTTTTGGGACAGGGGTTTCACCCCTCCACTTT.

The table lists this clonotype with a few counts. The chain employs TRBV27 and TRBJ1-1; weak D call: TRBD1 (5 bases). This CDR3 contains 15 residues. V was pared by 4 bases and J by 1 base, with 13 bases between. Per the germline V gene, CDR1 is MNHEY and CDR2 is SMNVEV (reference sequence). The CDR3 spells CASSWALGGNTEAFF. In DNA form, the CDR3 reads TGTGCCAGCAGTTGGGCGCTGGGGGGGAACACTGAAGCTTTCTTT.

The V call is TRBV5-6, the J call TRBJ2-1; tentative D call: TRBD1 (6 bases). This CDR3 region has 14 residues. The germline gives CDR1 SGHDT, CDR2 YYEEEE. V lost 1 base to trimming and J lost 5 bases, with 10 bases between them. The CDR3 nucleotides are TGTGCCAGCAGCTTGACAGGGACCGACAATGAGCAGTTCTTC. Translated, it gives CASSLTGTDNEQFF.

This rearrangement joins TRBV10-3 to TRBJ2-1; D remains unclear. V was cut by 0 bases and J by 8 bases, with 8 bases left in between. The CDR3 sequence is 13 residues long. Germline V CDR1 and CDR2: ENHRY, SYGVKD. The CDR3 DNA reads TGTGCCATCAGTGAGTCCCCCTCGGATGAGCAGTTCTTC. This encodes CAISESPSDEQFF.

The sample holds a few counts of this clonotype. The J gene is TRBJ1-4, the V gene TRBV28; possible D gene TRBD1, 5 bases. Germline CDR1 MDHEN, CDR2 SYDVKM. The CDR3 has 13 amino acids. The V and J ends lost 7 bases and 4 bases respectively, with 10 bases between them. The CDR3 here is CASTGTYNEKLFF. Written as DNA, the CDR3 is TGTGCCAGCACCGGGACCTATAATGAAAAACTGTTTTTT.

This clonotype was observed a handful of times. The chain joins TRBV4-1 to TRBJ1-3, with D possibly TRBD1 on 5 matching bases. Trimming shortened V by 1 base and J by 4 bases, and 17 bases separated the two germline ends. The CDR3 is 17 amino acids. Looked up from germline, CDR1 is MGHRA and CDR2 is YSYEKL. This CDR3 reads CASSQGSAGKFGNTIYF. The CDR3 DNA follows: TGCGCCAGCAGCCAAGGGTCCGCAGGGAAGTTCGGAAACACCATATATTTT.

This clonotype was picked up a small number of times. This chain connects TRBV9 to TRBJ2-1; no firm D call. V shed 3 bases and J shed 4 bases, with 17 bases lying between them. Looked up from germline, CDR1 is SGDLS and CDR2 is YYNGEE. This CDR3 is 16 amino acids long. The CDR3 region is CASSEDPGLSYNEQFF. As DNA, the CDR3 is TGTGCCAGCAGCGAGGACCCGGGTTTGTCATACAATGAGCAGTTCTTC. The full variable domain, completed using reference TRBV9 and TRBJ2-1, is DSGVTQTPKHLITATGQRVTLRCSPRSGDLSVYWYQQSLDQGLQFLIQYYNGEERAKGNILERFSAQQFPDLHSELNLSSLELGDSALYFCASSEDPGLSYNEQFFGPGTRLTVL.

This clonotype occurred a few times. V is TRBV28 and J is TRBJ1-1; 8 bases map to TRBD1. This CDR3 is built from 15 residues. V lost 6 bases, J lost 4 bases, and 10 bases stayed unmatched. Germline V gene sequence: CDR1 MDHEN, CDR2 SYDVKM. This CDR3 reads CASRLTGASSTEAFF. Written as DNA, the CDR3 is TGTGCCAGCAGGTTGACAGGGGCATCATCCACTGAAGCTTTCTTT.

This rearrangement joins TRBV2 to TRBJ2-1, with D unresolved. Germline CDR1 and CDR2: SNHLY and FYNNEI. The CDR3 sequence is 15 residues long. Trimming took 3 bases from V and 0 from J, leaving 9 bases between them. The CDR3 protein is CASSEERTSYNEQFF. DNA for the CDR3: TGTGCCAGCAGTGAGGAGCGCACCTCCTACAATGAGCAGTTCTTC.

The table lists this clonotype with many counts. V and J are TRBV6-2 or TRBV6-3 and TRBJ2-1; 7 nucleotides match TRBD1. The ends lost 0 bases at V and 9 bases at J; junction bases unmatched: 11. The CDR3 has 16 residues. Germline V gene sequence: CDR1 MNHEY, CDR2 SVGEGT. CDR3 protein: CASSYSPDRITVEQFF. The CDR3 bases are TGTGCCAGCAGTTACTCCCCGGACAGGATAACGGTTGAGCAGTTCTTC.

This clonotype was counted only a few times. Here the CDR3 DNA reads TGTGCCAGTAGTTCGACTAGCGGACACACCGGGGAGCTGTTTTTT. Translating gives CASSSTSGHTGELFF. This sequence joins TRBV19 and TRBJ2-2; 9 nucleotides line up with TRBD2. The CDR3 is 15 residues long. CDR1 LNHDA and CDR2 SQIVND come from the germline V gene (reference sequence). The V and J ends lost 5 bases and 3 bases, in that order; junction bases with no gene match: 4.

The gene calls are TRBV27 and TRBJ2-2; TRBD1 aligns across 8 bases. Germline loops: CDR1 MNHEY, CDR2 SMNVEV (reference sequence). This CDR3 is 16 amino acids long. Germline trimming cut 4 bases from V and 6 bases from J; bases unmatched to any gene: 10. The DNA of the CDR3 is TGTGCCAGCAGTTCCCAAAGACAGGGGCGGGCCGGGGAGCTGTTTTTT. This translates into CASSSQRQGRAGELFF.

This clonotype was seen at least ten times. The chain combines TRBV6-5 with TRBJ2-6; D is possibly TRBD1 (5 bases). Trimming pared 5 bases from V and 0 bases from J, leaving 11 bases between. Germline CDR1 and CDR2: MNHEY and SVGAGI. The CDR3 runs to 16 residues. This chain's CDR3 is CASSPRQSSGANVLTF. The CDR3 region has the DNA TGTGCCAGCAGTCCAAGACAGAGCTCTGGGGCCAACGTCCTGACTTTC.

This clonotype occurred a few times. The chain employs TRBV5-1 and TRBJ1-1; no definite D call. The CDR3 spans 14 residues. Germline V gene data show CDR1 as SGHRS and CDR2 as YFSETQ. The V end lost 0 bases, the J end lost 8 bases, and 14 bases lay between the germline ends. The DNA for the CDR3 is TGCGCCAGCAGCTTGGGGCTTACCCGGTACGAAGCTTTCTTT. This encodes CASSLGLTRYEAFF. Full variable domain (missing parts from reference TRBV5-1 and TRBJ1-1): KAGVTQTPRYLIKTRGQQVTLSCSPISGHRSVSWYQQTPGQGLQFLFEYFSETQRNKGNFPGRFSGRQFSNSRSEMNVSTLELGDSALYLCASSLGLTRYEAFFGQGTRLTVV.

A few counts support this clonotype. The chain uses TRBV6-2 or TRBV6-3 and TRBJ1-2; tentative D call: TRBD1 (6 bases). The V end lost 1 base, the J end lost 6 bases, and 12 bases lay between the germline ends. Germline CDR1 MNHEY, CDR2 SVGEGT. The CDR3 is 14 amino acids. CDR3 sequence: CASSYLIQGNGYTF. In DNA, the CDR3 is TGTGCCAGCAGTTACTTGATTCAGGGGAATGGCTACACCTTC.

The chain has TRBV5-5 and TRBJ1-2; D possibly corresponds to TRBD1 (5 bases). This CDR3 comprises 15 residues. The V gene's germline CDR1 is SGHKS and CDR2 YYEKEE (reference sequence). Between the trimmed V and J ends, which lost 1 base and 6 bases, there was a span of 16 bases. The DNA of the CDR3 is TGTGCCAGCAGCTTGTCTCCGTTGCAGGGCAATGGCTACACCTTC. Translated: CASSLSPLQGNGYTF. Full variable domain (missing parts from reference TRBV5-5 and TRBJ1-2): DAGVTQSPTHLIKTRGQQVTLRCSPISGHKSVSWYQQVLGQGPQFIFQYYEKEERGRGNFPDRFSARQFPNYSSELNVNALLLGDSALYLCASSLSPLQGNGYTFGSGTRLTVV.

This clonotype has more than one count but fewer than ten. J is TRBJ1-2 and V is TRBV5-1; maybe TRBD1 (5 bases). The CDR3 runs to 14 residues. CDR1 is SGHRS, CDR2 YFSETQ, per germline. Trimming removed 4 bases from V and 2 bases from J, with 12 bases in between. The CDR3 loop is CASSTRDPNYGYTF. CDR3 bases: TGCGCCAGCAGCACCAGGGATCCCAACTATGGCTACACCTTC.

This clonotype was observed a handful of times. This CDR3 reads CASQLDGNTEAFF. The CDR3 DNA reads as TGCGCCAGCCAACTGGACGGCAACACTGAAGCTTTCTTT. This chain connects TRBV5-1 to TRBJ1-1; D call uncertain. CDR3 length: 13 residues. V was pared by 7 bases and J by 2 bases, with 12 bases between. Germline CDR1 SGHRS, CDR2 YFSETQ.

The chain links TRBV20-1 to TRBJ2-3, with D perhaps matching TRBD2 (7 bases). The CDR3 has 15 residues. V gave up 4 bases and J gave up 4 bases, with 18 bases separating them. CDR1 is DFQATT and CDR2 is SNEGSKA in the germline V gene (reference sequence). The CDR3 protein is CSAMPGGQYPDTQYF. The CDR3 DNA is TGCAGTGCTATGCCCGGGGGGCAATATCCAGATACGCAGTATTTT.

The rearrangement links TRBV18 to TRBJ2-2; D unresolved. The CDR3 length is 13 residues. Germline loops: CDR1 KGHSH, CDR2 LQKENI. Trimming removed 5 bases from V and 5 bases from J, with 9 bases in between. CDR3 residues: CASSSAGTGELFF. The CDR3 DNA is TGTGCCAGCTCATCAGCCGGAACCGGGGAGCTGTTTTTT.

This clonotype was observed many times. CDR3 in amino acids: CASSDLKGSDTQYF. The CDR3 DNA reads TGCGCCAGCAGTGATTTAAAAGGTTCGGATACGCAGTATTTT. This sequence joins TRBV10-2 and TRBJ2-3, with D uncertain. V was shortened by 3 bases and J by 6 bases, with 13 bases between the two germline ends. CDR1 is WSHSY, CDR2 SAAADI, per germline. The CDR3 is 14 amino acids.

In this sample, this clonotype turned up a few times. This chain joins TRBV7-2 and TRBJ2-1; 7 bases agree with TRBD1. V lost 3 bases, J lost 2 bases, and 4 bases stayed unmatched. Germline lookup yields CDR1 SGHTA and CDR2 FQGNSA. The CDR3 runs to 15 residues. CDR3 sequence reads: CASSFTRGTYNEQFF. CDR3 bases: TGTGCCAGCAGCTTTACCAGGGGGACCTACAATGAGCAGTTCTTC.